These 23 T cell receptor beta chains were all obtained from the same sample, sequenced in a study of blood T cell repertoires in COVID-19. This table comes from immunoSEQ multiplex PCR, and its TCRdb copy is limited to in-frame clones, with some not included. The profile shows around 200,000 clones, 70% to 90% of them singletons. Sequencing was carried out using peripheral blood. Source of these receptors: a man in his forties with active or convalescent COVID-19.

V usage is TRBV19 and J usage is TRBJ1-5; TRBD1 is a possible D gene (5 bases). V lost 7 bases to trimming and J lost 2 bases, with 21 bases between them. The CDR3 is made up of 17 amino acids. Looked up from germline, CDR1 is LNHDA and CDR2 is SQIVND (reference sequence). The CDR3 reads CASIPGRERDGNQPQHF. In nucleotides, the CDR3 is TGTGCCAGTATTCCCGGCAGGGAACGCGATGGCAATCAGCCCCAGCATTTT.

This rearrangement joins TRBV7-9 to TRBJ2-3, with TRBD2 matching 11 bases. The CDR3 is 16 amino acids. Trimming took 3 bases from V and 3 from J; bases not matched to a gene: 5. Germline CDR1 and CDR2: SEHNR and FQNEAQ (reference sequence). CDR3 in amino acids: CASSFRLAGGTDTQYF. The CDR3 nucleotides read TGTGCCAGCAGCTTCCGGCTAGCGGGGGGTACAGATACGCAGTATTTT. Full variable domain (outside the CDR3, taken from reference TRBV7-9 and TRBJ2-3): DTGVSQNPRHKITKRGQNVTFRCDPISEHNRLYWYRQTLGQGPEFLTYFQNEAQLEKSRLLSDRFSAERPKGSFSTLEIQRTEQGDSAMYLCASSFRLAGGTDTQYFGPGTRLTVL.

J is TRBJ2-7 and V is TRBV10-3, with 7 bases that match TRBD1. Trimming removed 3 bases from V and 5 bases from J; junction bases left unmatched: 4. CDR1 and CDR2 (germline): ENHRY, SYGVKD. This CDR3 contains 13 residues. In DNA, the CDR3 is TGTGCCATCAGTGACAGGGGGTCCAACGAGCAGTACTTC. It encodes CAISDRGSNEQYF.

This clone is a singleton in its sample. The chain carries TRBV2 and TRBJ1-5, with D possibly being TRBD1 (6 bases). V was pared by 4 bases and J by 2 bases, with 12 bases between. This CDR3 is 15 amino acids long. The germline CDR1 and CDR2 sequences are SNHLY and FYNNEI. Written as DNA, the CDR3 is TGTGCCAGCAGTGCTCTACAGGGTGGCAATCAGCCCCAGCATTTT. Amino acids: CASSALQGGNQPQHF.

In its sample, this clone was seen a few times. The rearrangement joins TRBV11-1 to TRBJ1-2, with D possibly TRBD1 on 5 matching bases. CDR1 and CDR2 from the germline V gene are SGHAT and FQDESV (reference sequence). Trimming removed 5 bases from V and 6 bases from J, with 16 bases in between. This CDR3 is built from 14 residues. CDR3 nucleotide sequence: TGTGCCAGCAGCCAGGCGGGGGGGACCCATGGCTACACCTTC. Its translation is CASSQAGGTHGYTF.

The CDR3 sequence is CASSPAREYWYNEQFF. The CDR3 DNA sequence: TGTGCCAGCAGCCCCGCTAGGGAGTACTGGTACAATGAGCAGTTCTTC. The chain joins TRBV13 to TRBJ2-1, with D possibly TRBD2 on 5 matching bases. This CDR3 is 16 amino acids long. Per the germline V gene, CDR1 is PRHDT and CDR2 is FYEKMQ (reference sequence). Trimming cost V 5 bases and J 4 bases, with 18 bases left between them.

V usage is TRBV28 and J usage is TRBJ2-2; possibly TRBD1 for D (5 bases). CDR3 size: 15 residues. Germline assignment: CDR1 MDHEN and CDR2 SYDVKM. V shed 3 bases and J shed 4 bases, with 12 bases lying between them. In DNA, the CDR3 is TGTGCCAGCAGTTTTAGGACAACAGGCACCGGGGAGCTGTTTTTT. This translates into CASSFRTTGTGELFF.

J is TRBJ1-2 and V is TRBV14, with 7 bases identical to TRBD1. CDR3 size: 14 residues. J was trimmed by 5 bases and V by 1 base; bases with no gene match: 4. Germline V gives CDR1 SGHDN, CDR2 FVKESK. The CDR3 region has the DNA TGTGCCAGCAGCCAAGTAACAGGGGAATATGGCTACACCTTC. Amino acid sequence: CASSQVTGEYGYTF.

The chain joins TRBV23-1 to TRBJ1-4, with 10 positions matching TRBD1. TRBV23-1 is known as an ORF, though its function is uncertain. The CDR3 is 19 amino acids. The V and J ends lost 4 bases and 7 bases, in that order; junction bases with no gene match: 18. The CDR3 spells CASSLKGQGHRRSFEKLFF. The CDR3 DNA reads TGCGCCAGCAGTCTAAAGGGACAGGGGCACCGGAGGTCTTTTGAAAAACTGTTTTTT.

This clone was found once. The genes are TRBV19 and TRBJ1-4; D might be TRBD1 (5 bases). Per germline, CDR1 LNHDA and CDR2 SQIVND (reference sequence). Trimming pared 7 bases from V and 6 bases from J, leaving 12 bases between. CDR3 length: 13 amino acids. In DNA form, the CDR3 reads TGTGCCAGTAAATCAGGGCTGGATGAAAAACTGTTTTTT. Protein sequence: CASKSGLDEKLFF.

The chain recombines TRBV6-1 with TRBJ2-3, with D perhaps matching TRBD2 (7 bases). The length of the CDR3 is 15 residues. Trimming removed 3 bases from V and 6 bases from J, with 16 bases in between. Per germline, CDR1 MNHNS and CDR2 SASEGT. The CDR3 loop reads CASSEEGGGPDTQYF. As DNA, the CDR3 is TGTGCCAGCAGTGAGGAGGGCGGGGGCCCGGATACGCAGTATTTT.

The rearrangement joins TRBV28 to TRBJ1-2, with a tentative D call TRBD1 (5 bases). Germline V gene sequence: CDR1 MDHEN, CDR2 SYDVKM. Trimming left V 8 bases short and J 2 bases short, with 15 bases between. The CDR3 loop spans 14 amino acids. Here the CDR3 DNA reads TGTGCCAGCTCTTCCCGGGACTTCAACTATGGCTACACCTTC. It translates to CASSSRDFNYGYTF.

The rearrangement joins TRBV7-2 to TRBJ1-4; maybe TRBD1 (5 bases). Germline CDR1 SGHTA, CDR2 FQGNSA. The V gene lost 5 bases and the J gene lost 2 bases, with 9 bases spanning the gap. This CDR3 has 14 amino acids. CDR3 in amino acids: CASSAGYTNEKLFF. Written as DNA, the CDR3 is TGTGCCAGCAGCGCAGGGTATACTAATGAAAAACTGTTTTTT. The full variable domain, rest sourced from reference TRBV7-2 and TRBJ1-4, is GAGVSQSPSNKVTEKGKDVELRCDPISGHTALYWYRQSLGQGLEFLIYFQGNSAPDKSGLPSDRFSAERTGGSVSTLTIQRTQQEDSAVYLCASSAGYTNEKLFFGSGTQLSVL.

The chain joins TRBV6-5 to TRBJ2-2; TRBD1 aligns across 7 bases. The CDR3 has 14 residues. V trimming: 6 bases; J trimming: 7 bases; junction bases outside the gene matches: 8. Germline loops: CDR1 MNHEY, CDR2 SVGAGI. The CDR3 reads CASSQDRVGGELFF. CDR3 in DNA: TGTGCCAGCAGCCAAGACAGGGTCGGCGGGGAGCTGTTTTTT.

V is TRBV6-5 and J is TRBJ1-5; TRBD1 matches at 8 bases. Trimming cost V 5 bases and J 1 base; bases outside gene matches: 4. The CDR3 has 15 residues. CDR1 is MNHEY, CDR2 SVGAGI, per germline. As DNA, the CDR3 is TGTGCCAGCAGTCGACAGGGGCAAAGCAATCAGCCCCAGCATTTT. This encodes CASSRQGQSNQPQHF.

The rearrangement links TRBV19 to TRBJ1-6; 9 nucleotides match TRBD1. Germline V gene lookup returns CDR1 LNHDA and CDR2 SQIVND (reference sequence). V lost 4 bases to trimming and J lost 15 bases; unmatched junction nucleotides: 4. CDR3 length: 12 residues. The CDR3 sequence: CASSRTGVHLHF. The CDR3 DNA reads TGTGCCAGTAGTAGGACAGGGGTCCACCTCCACTTT.

The V and J genes are TRBV5-6 and TRBJ2-1; 13 bases map to TRBD2. Germline-derived CDR1 and CDR2 are SGHDT and YYEEEE. The CDR3 loop spans 19 amino acids. V trimming: 4 bases; J trimming: 0 bases; junction bases outside the gene matches: 10. In nucleotides, the CDR3 is TGTGCCAGCAGCACGCTGACTAGCGGGGGGACTAGCTCCTACAATGAGCAGTTCTTC. Protein product: CASSTLTSGGTSSYNEQFF.

This clone came up once. The chain employs TRBV6-5 and TRBJ1-4, with 8 bases that match TRBD1. The CDR3 totals 14 residues. The J segment lost 7 bases and the V segment lost 4 bases, leaving 5 bases of the junction unmatched. Germline loops: CDR1 MNHEY, CDR2 SVGAGI. The chain's CDR3 is CASSSGQGSEKLFF. CDR3 bases: TGTGCCAGCAGTTCAGGACAGGGTAGTGAAAAACTGTTTTTT.

The rearrangement links TRBV24-1 to TRBJ2-2; unclear D gene. Trimming removed 3 bases at V and 4 bases at J, with 11 bases between. In germline, CDR1 is KGHDR, CDR2 SFDVKD. The CDR3 is 15 residues long. The CDR3 loop is CATSDERGGTGELFF. The CDR3 nucleotides read TGTGCCACCAGTGATGAGAGAGGTGGCACCGGGGAGCTGTTTTTT.

This chain uses TRBV30 with TRBJ1-1, with TRBD1 matching 7 bases. Germline V gives CDR1 GTSNPN, CDR2 SVGIG (reference sequence). This CDR3 is built from 11 residues. V lost 7 bases and J lost 5; bases outside the gene matches: 4. The CDR3 spells CASAGGTEAFF. The CDR3 DNA follows: TGTGCCTCCGCAGGGGGTACTGAAGCTTTCTTT.

This clone was recorded only once. The chain links TRBV10-2 to TRBJ2-1, with D possibly being TRBD2 (5 bases). Trimming cost V 5 bases and J 6 bases, with 5 bases left between them. Germline values: CDR1 WSHSY, CDR2 SAAADI. The CDR3 runs 11 residues. The CDR3 sequence is CASSSGNEQFF. The CDR3 DNA follows: TGCGCCAGCAGTAGCGGCAATGAGCAGTTCTTC.

V and J are TRBV7-2 and TRBJ2-7; 8 bases match TRBD2. V lost 5 bases, J lost 6 bases, and 15 bases stayed unmatched. The CDR3 is made up of 16 amino acids. Germline lookup yields CDR1 SGHTA and CDR2 FQGNSA. DNA of the CDR3: TGTGCCAGCAGCAGGATAGCGGGGAGCCGCCTCCGCGAGCAGTACTTC. Translating gives CASSRIAGSRLREQYF. Filled out from reference TRBV7-2 and TRBJ2-7, the complete variable domain reads GAGVSQSPSNKVTEKGKDVELRCDPISGHTALYWYRQSLGQGLEFLIYFQGNSAPDKSGLPSDRFSAERTGGSVSTLTIQRTQQEDSAVYLCASSRIAGSRLREQYFGPGTRLTVT.

The V and J genes are TRBV4-1 and TRBJ2-7, with 11 bases identical to TRBD1. V lost 2 bases, J lost 6 bases, and 3 bases stayed unmatched. This CDR3 contains 14 residues. Germline CDR1 and CDR2: MGHRA and YSYEKL. The CDR3 here is CASSQPGTGGEQYF. For the CDR3, the DNA is TGCGCCAGCAGCCAACCCGGGACAGGGGGCGAGCAGTACTTC.